This T cell receptor beta chain was documented in a study of response to subunit inactivated influenza vaccine. Each CDR3 protein gets one entry after TCRdb re-called the RT-PCR reads with MiXCR. The table records 560,000 or so distinct CDR3 sequences, about 8% of them present only once. Germline loops: CDR1 DFQATT, CDR2 SNEGSKA (reference sequence). This CDR3 has 15 amino acids. Unmatched junction bases numbered 7, after V lost 0 bases and J lost 6 bases. J is TRBJ2-7 and V is TRBV20-1, with TRBD2 matching 11 bases. The sequence was obtained from a man between 50 and 70 years old who received an inactivated influenza vaccine. This material consisted of PBMCs from blood, taken 23 to 25 months after vaccination. In nucleotides, the CDR3 is TGCAGTGCTAGAGAAACGACTAGCGGGGCATTCGAGCAGTACTTC. Translation gives CSARETTSGAFEQYF.